This T cell receptor beta chain was documented in a study of early T cells in non-severe SARS-CoV-2 infection. Overall study: Sequencing of unsorted whole blood was done on bulk RNA, leaving chains unpaired. Study findings and constraints: VDJdb matching favored anti-spike CD8 responses, missing private and CD4 specificities.

Researchers attached unique molecular identifiers to individual cDNA molecules. TCRdb re-called the 5' RACE reads through MiXCR, storing one row per CDR3 protein. The repertoire holds 65,000 to 90,000 distinct CDR3 sequences, with roughly 12% as singletons. On this clonotype itself: Its antigen is unknown.

The CDR3 runs to 17 residues. Specimen: whole blood. The origin of this receptor is an adult who was a healthcare worker with PCR-confirmed SARS-CoV-2 infection or an uninfected control (not recorded which). The chain uses TRBV21-1 and TRBJ2-5; TRBD2 is the table's D call, not checked against the DNA. TRBV21-1 has pseudogene status. The chain's CDR3 is CASSKVVRTSRQETQYF. For the CDR3, the DNA is TGTGCCAGCAGCAAAGTAGTCCGGACTAGCCGCCAAGAGACCCAGTACTTC.